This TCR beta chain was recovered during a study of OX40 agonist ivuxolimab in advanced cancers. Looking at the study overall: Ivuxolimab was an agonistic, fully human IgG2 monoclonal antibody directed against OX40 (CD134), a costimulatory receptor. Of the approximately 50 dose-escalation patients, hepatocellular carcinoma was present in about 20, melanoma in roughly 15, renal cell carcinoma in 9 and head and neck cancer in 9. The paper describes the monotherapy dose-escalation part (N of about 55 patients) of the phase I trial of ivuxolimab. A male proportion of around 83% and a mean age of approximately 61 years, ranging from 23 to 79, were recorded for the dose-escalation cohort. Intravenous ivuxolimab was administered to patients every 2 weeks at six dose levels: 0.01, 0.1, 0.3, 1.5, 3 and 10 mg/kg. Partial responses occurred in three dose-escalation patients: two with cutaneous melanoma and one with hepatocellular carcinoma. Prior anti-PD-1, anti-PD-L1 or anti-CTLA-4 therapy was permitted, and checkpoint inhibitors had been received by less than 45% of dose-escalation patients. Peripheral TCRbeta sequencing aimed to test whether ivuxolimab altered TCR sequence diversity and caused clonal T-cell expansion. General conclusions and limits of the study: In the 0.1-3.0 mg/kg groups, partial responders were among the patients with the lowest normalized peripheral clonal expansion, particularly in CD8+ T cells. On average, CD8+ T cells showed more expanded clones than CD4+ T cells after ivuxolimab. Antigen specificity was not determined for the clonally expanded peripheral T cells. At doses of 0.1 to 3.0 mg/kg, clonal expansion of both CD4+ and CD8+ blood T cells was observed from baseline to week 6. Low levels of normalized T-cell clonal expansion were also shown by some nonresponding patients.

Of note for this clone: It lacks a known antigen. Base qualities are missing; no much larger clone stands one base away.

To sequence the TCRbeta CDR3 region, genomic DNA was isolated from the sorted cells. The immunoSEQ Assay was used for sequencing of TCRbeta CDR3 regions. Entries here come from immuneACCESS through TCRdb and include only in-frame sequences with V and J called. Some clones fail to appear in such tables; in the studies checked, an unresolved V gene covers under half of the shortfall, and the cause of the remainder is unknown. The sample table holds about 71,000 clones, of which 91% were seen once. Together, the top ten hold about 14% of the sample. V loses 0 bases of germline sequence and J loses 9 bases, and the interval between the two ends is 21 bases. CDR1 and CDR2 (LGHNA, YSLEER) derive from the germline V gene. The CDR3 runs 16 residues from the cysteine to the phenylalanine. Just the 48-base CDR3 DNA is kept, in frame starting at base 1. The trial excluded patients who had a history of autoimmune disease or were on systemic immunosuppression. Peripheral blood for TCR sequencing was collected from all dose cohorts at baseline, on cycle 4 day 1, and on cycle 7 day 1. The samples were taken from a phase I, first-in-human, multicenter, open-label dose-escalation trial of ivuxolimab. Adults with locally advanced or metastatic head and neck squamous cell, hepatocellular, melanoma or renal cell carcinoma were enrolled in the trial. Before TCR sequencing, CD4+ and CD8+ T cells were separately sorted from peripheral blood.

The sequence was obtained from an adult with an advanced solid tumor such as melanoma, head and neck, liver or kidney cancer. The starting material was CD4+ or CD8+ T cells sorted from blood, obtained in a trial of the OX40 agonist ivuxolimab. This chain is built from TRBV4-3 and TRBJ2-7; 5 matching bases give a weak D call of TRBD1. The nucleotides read TGCGCCAGCAGCCAAGAATCCAGGGCACTAAGTTCTGTGCAGTACTTC. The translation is CASSQESRALSSVQYF.